The 17 T cell receptor beta chains listed next were all sequenced from one sample in a study of OX40 agonist ivuxolimab in advanced cancers. TCRdb keeps only in-frame clones here, not all; method: immunoSEQ multiplex PCR. The sample records some 49,000 clones, roughly 85% being singletons. The sample in question was CD4+ or CD8+ T cells sorted from blood, obtained in a trial of the OX40 agonist ivuxolimab. The receptors stem from an adult with an advanced solid tumor such as melanoma, head and neck, liver or kidney cancer.

Worth noting for this clone: Within the sample, other DNA sequences also encode this same CDR3. The chain recombines TRBV7-7 with TRBJ2-2; 8 nucleotides agree with TRBD2. V was pared by 8 bases and J by 7 bases, with 6 bases of the junction left unmatched. The V gene's germline CDR1 is SSHAT and CDR2 FNYEAQ (reference sequence). The CDR3 covers 13 residues. The CDR3 region is CASGTRYDGELFF. CDR3 bases: TGTGCCAGCGGGACTAGGTATGACGGGGAGCTGTTTTTT.

The chain combines TRBV5-6 with TRBJ2-2; D possibly corresponds to TRBD1 (6 bases). Looked up from germline, CDR1 is SGHDT and CDR2 is YYEEEE. The length of the CDR3 is 16 residues. The germline V and J ends were trimmed by 0 bases and 0 bases, with 9 bases remaining between them. DNA of the CDR3: TGTGCCAGCAGCTTGGGGGACACGGCGAACACCGGGGAGCTGTTTTTT. Its protein product is CASSLGDTANTGELFF.

This chain connects TRBV4-2 to TRBJ2-7; D uncertain. V lost 8 bases and J lost 2, with 16 bases in between. The CDR3 contains 14 residues. Germline V lookup: CDR1 LGHNA, CDR2 YNFKEQ. The CDR3 is CASRSDAAPYEQYF. The CDR3 bases are TGTGCCAGCCGAAGCGACGCCGCCCCCTACGAGCAGTACTTC.

The chain links TRBV7-9 to TRBJ1-6, with TRBD1 identical over 8 bases. The CDR3 is 16 residues long. The trim removed 0 bases at V and 6 bases at J, leaving 4 bases unmatched. The V gene's germline CDR1 is SEHNR and CDR2 FQNEAQ (reference sequence). The CDR3 here is CASSLAQGAVNSPLHF. In DNA form, the CDR3 reads TGTGCCAGCAGCTTAGCGCAGGGGGCCGTTAATTCACCCCTCCACTTT.

This clone has just one count. The V gene is TRBV6-5, the J gene TRBJ2-1, with 7 bases lining up with TRBD1. J lost 7 bases, V lost 10 bases, and 16 bases had no gene match. Germline CDR1 and CDR2: MNHEY and SVGAGI. The CDR3 extends over 15 amino acids. The CDR3 reads CATTGDSPRGNEQFF. Here the CDR3 DNA reads TGTGCCACCACAGGGGATTCCCCAAGGGGGAATGAGCAGTTCTTC.

The sample holds one count of this clone. The V call is TRBV7-8, the J call TRBJ2-5; possible D gene TRBD1, 5 bases. This CDR3 has 15 residues. Trimming took off 8 bases at V and 2 bases at J, with 18 bases between the two ends. Germline V gives CDR1 SGHVS, CDR2 FQNEAQ. The chain's CDR3 is CASRRSTGDQETQYF. The CDR3 bases are TGTGCCAGCCGGCGATCAACAGGAGATCAAGAGACCCAGTACTTC.

The chain combines TRBV5-1 with TRBJ2-2; 11 positions match TRBD1. The junction had 5 bases not matched to a gene; V was cut back by 0 bases and J by 7 bases. The CDR3 is 16 residues long. Germline CDR1 reads SGHRS; CDR2 reads YFSETQ. The CDR3 DNA reads TGCGCCAGCAGCTTGGTCAGGACAGGGGGCGACGGGGAGCTGTTTTTT. This translates into CASSLVRTGGDGELFF.

The chain links TRBV7-9 to TRBJ1-4; TRBD1 aligns across 9 bases. Germline CDR1 reads SEHNR; CDR2 reads FQNEAQ (reference sequence). J lost 8 bases, V lost 2 bases, and 9 bases had no gene match. This CDR3 region has 16 residues. This CDR3 is CASSLPRTGDGEKLFF. CDR3 sequence (DNA): TGTGCCAGCAGCTTACCAAGGACAGGGGATGGGGAAAAACTGTTTTTT.

This chain links TRBV6-1 with TRBJ1-2; possibly TRBD1 for D (5 bases). The germline V and J ends were trimmed by 4 bases and 2 bases, with 14 bases remaining between them. The germline V gene has CDR1 MNHNS and CDR2 SASEGT. This CDR3 is 15 amino acids long. The CDR3 protein is CASSGDRGGNYGYTF. CDR3 bases: TGTGCCAGCAGTGGCGACCGGGGGGGGAACTATGGCTACACCTTC.

This clone has a handful of counts. V is TRBV10-3 and J is TRBJ2-7; no definite D call. The V and J ends lost 2 bases and 3 bases respectively, with 5 bases between them. CDR1 is ENHRY and CDR2 is SYGVKD in the germline V gene. This CDR3 spans 12 amino acids. CDR3 amino acids: CAISETSYEQYF. In DNA, the CDR3 is TGTGCCATCAGTGAGACCAGCTACGAGCAGTACTTC.

V gene TRBV29-1 combines with J gene TRBJ1-5, with D possibly being TRBD1 (6 bases). Trimming cost V 4 bases and J 0 bases, with 10 bases left between them. CDR3 length: 14 residues. Germline V gene sequence: CDR1 SQVTM, CDR2 ANQGSEA. The CDR3 DNA follows: TGCAGCGTTGGCGGGACAAATAGCAATCAGCCCCAGCATTTT. Protein: CSVGGTNSNQPQHF.

This clone was observed a handful of times. CDR3 protein: CASTLTSTGELFF. The CDR3 DNA follows: TGTGCCAGCACCCTTACGTCCACCGGGGAGCTGTTTTTT. This sequence joins TRBV6-5 and TRBJ2-2; D not certain. Trimming pared 7 bases from V and 4 bases from J, leaving 10 bases between. CDR3 size: 13 residues. The V gene's germline CDR1 is MNHEY and CDR2 SVGAGI.

The chain recombines TRBV5-1 with TRBJ2-5; D is ambiguous. V lost 4 bases and J 2 bases, leaving 12 bases between the germline ends. Looked up from germline, CDR1 is SGHRS and CDR2 is YFSETQ. The CDR3 has 14 amino acids. CDR3 sequence reads: CASSPWAGQETQYF. The CDR3 coding sequence is TGCGCCAGCAGCCCGTGGGCAGGTCAAGAGACCCAGTACTTC.

CDR3 amino acids: CASSLNGELSGSYNEQFF. CDR3 in DNA: TGTGCCAGCAGCTTAAACGGAGAGTTATCGGGCTCCTACAATGAGCAGTTCTTC. This rearrangement joins TRBV7-3 to TRBJ2-1; D not resolved. The CDR3 runs to 18 residues. Between the trimmed V and J ends, which lost 1 base and 0 bases, there was a span of 16 bases. CDR1 is SGHTA, CDR2 FQGTGA, per germline.

J is TRBJ2-1 and V is TRBV7-6; TRBD2 matches 7 bases. The germline gives CDR1 SGHVS, CDR2 FNYEAQ. The CDR3 consists of 16 residues. Trimming at V came to 5 bases and at J to 1 base, leaving 8 bases not matched to a gene. This CDR3 reads CASSPSWRGSYNEQFF. In DNA form, the CDR3 reads TGTGCCAGCAGCCCTTCCTGGCGGGGGTCCTACAATGAGCAGTTCTTC.

This clone was picked up one time. V is TRBV29-1 and J is TRBJ2-2; D is unresolved. V was cut by 4 bases and J by 0 bases, with 6 bases left in between. This CDR3 region has 13 residues. Germline CDR1 is SQVTM and CDR2 is ANQGSEA. Here the CDR3 reads CSVGHTNTGELFF. CDR3 coding DNA: TGCAGCGTTGGACACACGAACACCGGGGAGCTGTTTTTT.

About this clone itself: Compared with germline, one end of the junction differs, possibly owing to a read error. The J gene is TRBJ1-2, the V gene TRBV6-5; unclear D gene. Germline CDR1 reads MNHEY; CDR2 reads SVGAGI. The CDR3 is 14 amino acids. CDR3 in amino acids: CTSSYGPASLGYTF. The CDR3 DNA sequence: TGTACCAGCAGTTACGGGCCGGCCAGCCTGGGCTACACCTTC.